This is a list of T cell receptor beta chains from one sample in a study of T cell changes during pregnancy in multiple sclerosis. Generated by immunoSEQ multiplex PCR, the TCRdb table keeps only in-frame clones and is missing some. The table includes some 40,000 clones, about 92% detected once. The sequencing used CD8+ T cells from peripheral blood mononuclear cells, collected before pregnancy. These receptor sequences come from a female donor with multiple sclerosis, enrolled in a pregnancy study. CDR3s include the opening cysteine and the closing phenylalanine or tryptophan. D genes are given only for firm matches. Not every row has a clone size; where given, it reads once, few, many or a size class.

v_call	d_call	clone_size	j_call	cdr3_nt	cdr3_aa
TRBV27	NA	NA	TRBJ2-7	TGTGCCAGCAGTAACACAATTTCCCGCGAGCAGTACTTC	CASSNTISREQYF
TRBV2	NA	once	TRBJ1-4	TGTGCCAGCCTTGACAGCATCTATGAAAAACTGTTTTTT	CASLDSIYEKLFF
TRBV4-1	NA	NA	TRBJ2-7	TGCGCCGGCAGCCAGCTACAGGGAGGGGAAGAGCAGTACTTC	CAGSQLQGGEEQYF
TRBV7-9	TRBD1	few	TRBJ2-1	TGTGCCAGCAGCCCGGGACAGAAGAACAATGAGCAGTTCTTC	CASSPGQKNNEQFF
TRBV9	NA	once	TRBJ1-2	TGTGCCAGCAGCGTCAGACAGGACCCCCGGGGGGGTGGCTACACCTTC	CASSVRQDPRGGGYTF
TRBV11-2	NA	NA	TRBJ1-4	TGTGCCAGCCAAGGACTGTCAAATGAAAAACTGTTTTTT	CASQGLSNEKLFF
TRBV27	TRBD1	NA	TRBJ1-5	TGTGCCAGCAGTTGGACAGGGGGCAATCAGCCCCAGCATTTT	CASSWTGGNQPQHF
TRBV6-1	NA	once	TRBJ2-7	TGTGCCAGCAGGAAGACTAGAGGCGAGCAGTACTTC	CASRKTRGEQYF
TRBV19	NA	NA	TRBJ1-6	TGTGCCAGTAGTATGTCACAGGTCCAAATTTCACCCCTCCACTTT	CASSMSQVQISPLHF
TRBV7-9	TRBD1	NA	TRBJ2-1	TGTGCCAGCAGCCCAGACAGGGGTCGCTACAATGAGCAGTTCTTC	CASSPDRGRYNEQFF
TRBV7-9	NA	NA	TRBJ2-1	TGTGCCAGCAGCTTATTGGGGGCTGGCAATGAGCAGTTCTTC	CASSLLGAGNEQFF
TRBV5-1	NA	NA	TRBJ2-3	TGCGCCAGCAGCAATATAGACTACGATAGCACAGATACGCAGTATTTT	CASSNIDYDSTDTQYF
TRBV7-9	NA	NA	TRBJ1-5	TGTGCCAGCAGCGAGGAGACAGTTTATCAGCCCCAGCATTTT	CASSEETVYQPQHF
TRBV5-1	NA	NA	TRBJ1-1	TGCGCCAGCAGCTTGGAACAGGTGAACACTGAAGCTTTCTTT	CASSLEQVNTEAFF
TRBV7-9	NA	NA	TRBJ1-1	TGTGCCAGCAGTGAACTCCAGGGGATGAACACTGAAGCTTTCTTT	CASSELQGMNTEAFF
TRBV6-5	NA	NA	TRBJ2-1	TGTGCCAGCAGTGACGGCGGTGAGCAGTTCTTC	CASSDGGEQFF
TRBV6-4	TRBD1	NA	TRBJ2-2	TGTGCCAGCAGTAAGCCAAACCTAAGACAGGGGAACACCGGGGAGCTGTTTTTT	CASSKPNLRQGNTGELFF
TRBV7-2	NA	few	TRBJ2-2	TGTGCCAGCAGCAACAGGGAGCTGTTTTTT	CASSNRELFF
TRBV9	NA	NA	TRBJ2-1	TGTGCCAGCAGCGTAGAGGGAGCCGTCGGCAATGAGCAGTTCTTC	CASSVEGAVGNEQFF
TRBV2	TRBD1	once	TRBJ2-3	TGTGCCAGCCCCGGGGACAGGTCAGGAGATACGCAGTATTTT	CASPGDRSGDTQYF
TRBV30	NA	once	TRBJ2-6	TGTGCCTGGAGGGGGGGGGCGTCTGGGGCCAACGTCCTGACTTTC	CAWRGGASGANVLTF
TRBV7-9	NA	NA	TRBJ1-2	TGTGCCAGCAGCCCAGACAGGACATTACTCTTC	CASSPDRTLLF
TRBV5-6	TRBD1	once	TRBJ1-1	TGTGCCAGCATCGGACAGGAGAACACTGAAGCTTTCTTT	CASIGQENTEAFF
TRBV9	TRBD2	NA	TRBJ2-1	TGTGCCAGCAGCGTAGTTCAAGGACTAGCACTTGACAATGAGCAGTTCTTC	CASSVVQGLALDNEQFF
TRBV27	TRBD1	once	TRBJ2-7	TGTGCCAGCAGTATGACCGGGACAGGGTTGAACGAGCAGTACTTC	CASSMTGTGLNEQYF
TRBV19	TRBD2	NA	TRBJ2-1	TGTGCCAGTTATAGCGGGGGGGCCTCTCGGGAGCAGTTCTTC	CASYSGGASREQFF
TRBV7-8	NA	NA	TRBJ1-5	TGTGCCAGCAGCTTAGGGGGGGGAAATCAGCCCCAGCATTTT	CASSLGGGNQPQHF
TRBV9	TRBD1	NA	TRBJ1-2	TGTGCCAGCAGTGACAGGGGGCCCTATGGCTACACCTTC	CASSDRGPYGYTF
TRBV27	NA	NA	TRBJ2-7	TGTGCCAGCAGTTTCCAGGGAAGCTCCTACGAGCAGTACTTC	CASSFQGSSYEQYF
TRBV4-1	TRBD1	once	TRBJ2-1	TGCGCCAGCAGCCAAGACATACCGGGACAGGAGCCCTACAATGAGCAGTTCTTC	CASSQDIPGQEPYNEQFF
TRBV10-3	NA	NA	TRBJ1-2	TGTGCCATCGATCCCCCGCGCAGGGACTACCCCGAGAACTATGGCTACACCTTC	CAIDPPRRDYPENYGYTF
TRBV7-8	NA	NA	TRBJ2-7	TGTGCCAGCAGCTTAGGGCGGTTAACTCGAACCTACGAGCAGTACTTC	CASSLGRLTRTYEQYF
TRBV10-2	NA	NA	TRBJ2-1	TGCGCCAGCAGTGAGGGAGGAGGGTTCGATGAGCAGTTCTTC	CASSEGGGFDEQFF
TRBV7-9	TRBD1	NA	TRBJ2-2	TGTGCCAGCAGATCTCCGGGACAGGGGCGAACCGGGGAGCTGTTTTTT	CASRSPGQGRTGELFF
TRBV19	TRBD1	NA	TRBJ1-1	TGTGCCAGTAGTATCCCTATGACAGGGGCGGTGAACACTGAAGCTTTCTTT	CASSIPMTGAVNTEAFF
TRBV9	TRBD2	NA	TRBJ2-7	TGTGCCAGCAGCGAGCAGGGAGGGTACGAGCAGTACTTC	CASSEQGGYEQYF
TRBV28	TRBD2	NA	TRBJ2-7	TGTGCCAGCAGCCGTAGCGGGAACCACTACGAGCAGTACTTC	CASSRSGNHYEQYF
TRBV10-1	NA	NA	TRBJ1-5	TGCGCCAGCAGTACAGAGGGGGGCAATCAGCCCCAGCATTTT	CASSTEGGNQPQHF
TRBV10-3	NA	NA	TRBJ2-7	TGTGCCATCAGTGAGTCGATCAGCGGGTCGGACGAGCAGTACTTC	CAISESISGSDEQYF
TRBV27	TRBD1	NA	TRBJ1-2	TGTGCCAGCAGTTCCGGGACAGGAATCTATGGCTACACCTTC	CASSSGTGIYGYTF
TRBV9	TRBD2	NA	TRBJ2-7	TGTGCCAGCAGCGTGACTAGCGGGAGGAGCGAGCAGTACTTC	CASSVTSGRSEQYF
TRBV27	NA	NA	TRBJ1-3	TGTGCCAGCAGTAGACAGTACAGCTCTGGAAACACCATATATTTT	CASSRQYSSGNTIYF